The 8 T cell receptor beta chains below all came from one sample that was sequenced in a study of low-dose radiotherapy and immunotherapy resistance in tumors (dated by TCRdb to between 2022 and 2023). The data were produced on an Illumina HiSeq 2500. First-strand cDNA was synthesized using Superscript III and a set of TRAV- and TRBV-specific primers, so that both TCRalpha and TCRbeta chains were covered. TCRs were amplified with Phusion for approximately 21 PCR cycles, with a constant-region primer paired with the adapter attached to the V primers. TCRdb reprocessing: public reads trimmed at Q25 with fastp, clones called with MiXCR, in-frame beta chains kept. Every distinct CDR3 protein forms one entry, paired with its most common genes and DNA. This sample is represented by about 82,000 distinct CDR3 sequences; approximately 17% of them were singletons. Together, the top ten hold about 5.9% of the sample.

This specimen's time point label, per the study, means: before trial treatment. Here the sequenced sample was PBMCs, taken before treatment. The source is a male donor with prostate cancer.

This clonotype has at least ten counts. The J gene is TRBJ1-2, the V gene TRBV20-1; 7 bases agree with TRBD1. With V trimmed by 5 bases and J by 4 bases, 10 bases remained unmatched. The CDR3 has 14 residues. Germline CDR1 and CDR2: DFQATT and SNEGSKA (reference sequence). CDR3 sequence: CSADRQGMRYGYTF. CDR3 nucleotides: TGCAGTGCTGACCGACAGGGTATGCGCTATGGCTACACCTTC.

This chain connects TRBV6-8 to TRBJ2-5; TRBD2 matches 8 bases. The CDR3 length is 17 residues. Germline lookup yields CDR1 MNHGY and CDR2 SAAAGT. V gave up 4 bases and J gave up 4 bases; unmatched junction bases: 14. The CDR3 loop reads CASSSGGGAGVAETQYF. Written as DNA, the CDR3 is TGTGCCAGCAGTTCCGGGGGGGGAGCGGGAGTCGCAGAGACCCAGTACTTC.

The table lists this clonotype with many counts. This chain connects TRBV6-6 to TRBJ2-3, with D perhaps being TRBD1 or TRBD2 (5 bases each). This CDR3 has 13 residues. The ends were cut back, 6 bases at V and 9 bases at J, with 16 bases in the middle. CDR1 is MNHNY, CDR2 SVGAGI, per germline (reference sequence). The CDR3: CASRPRDPGTQYF. The CDR3 region has the DNA TGTGCCAGCAGACCCCGGGACCCCGGGACGCAGTATTTT.

This clonotype has at least ten counts. This chain links TRBV7-2 with TRBJ1-3; D is perhaps TRBD1 (6 bases). Trimming shortened V by 6 bases and J by 7 bases, and 19 bases separated the two germline ends. The germline gives CDR1 SGHTA, CDR2 FQGNSA. The CDR3 totals 15 residues. CDR3 bases: TGTGCCAGCAGTCCCGCCGGGACACGTAGGAACACCATATATTTT. Its protein product is CASSPAGTRRNTIYF.

This clonotype was counted ten times or more. The rearrangement links TRBV6-6 to TRBJ2-4; D assignment may be TRBD1 or TRBD2 (5 bases each). Germline values: CDR1 MNHNY, CDR2 SVGAGI (reference sequence). V lost 6 bases to trimming and J lost 11 bases, with 20 bases between them. This CDR3 has 14 amino acids. The CDR3 here is CASSYSLPGDLQYF. The CDR3 nucleotides are TGTGCCAGCAGCTACAGCCTGCCCGGGGACCTTCAGTACTTC.

This clonotype was seen a few times. The chain carries TRBV6-1 and TRBJ1-1; D uncertain. This CDR3 comprises 15 residues. V was cut by 5 bases and J by 5 bases, with 18 bases left in between. Germline V gene sequence: CDR1 MNHNS, CDR2 SASEGT. CDR3 nucleotide sequence: TGTGCCAGCAGTCGCCCCGAAGACTCTGGAACTGAAGCTTTCTTT. It codes for CASSRPEDSGTEAFF.

Note on this clonotype: The likely explanation is a read error, given a far larger clone one base away. This chain links TRBV6-5 with TRBJ1-5; possible D gene TRBD1, 5 bases. With 8 bases removed from V and 5 bases from J, the gap between germline ends came to 19 bases. This CDR3 is 15 amino acids long. Germline CDR1 and CDR2: MNHEY and SVGAGI. The CDR3 DNA is TGTGCCAGCGGCTTGGCTCCCGGGGGGGATCAGCCCCAGCATTTT. Its translation is CASGLAPGGDQPQHF.

This clonotype was recorded at least ten times. V gene TRBV28 combines with J gene TRBJ2-5; TRBD2 might be the D (5 bases). Germline V CDR1 and CDR2: MDHEN, SYDVKM. The CDR3 covers 14 residues. Trimming removed 7 bases at V and 1 base at J, with 13 bases between. CDR3 in amino acids: CASKPGTSQETQYF. CDR3 bases: TGTGCCAGCAAACCGGGTACTAGCCAAGAGACCCAGTACTTC.